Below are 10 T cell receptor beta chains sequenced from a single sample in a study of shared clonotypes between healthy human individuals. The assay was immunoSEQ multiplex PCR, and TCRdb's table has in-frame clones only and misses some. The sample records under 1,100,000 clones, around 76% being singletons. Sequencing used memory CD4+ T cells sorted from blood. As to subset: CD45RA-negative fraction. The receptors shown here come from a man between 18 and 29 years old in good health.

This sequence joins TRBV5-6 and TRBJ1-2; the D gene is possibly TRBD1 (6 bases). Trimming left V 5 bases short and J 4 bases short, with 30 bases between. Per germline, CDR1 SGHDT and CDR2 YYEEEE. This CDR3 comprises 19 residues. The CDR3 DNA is TGTGCCAGCAGACCCTCCAGGGGACGGGTGGACAGTTTACTCTATGGCTACACCTTC. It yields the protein CASRPSRGRVDSLLYGYTF.

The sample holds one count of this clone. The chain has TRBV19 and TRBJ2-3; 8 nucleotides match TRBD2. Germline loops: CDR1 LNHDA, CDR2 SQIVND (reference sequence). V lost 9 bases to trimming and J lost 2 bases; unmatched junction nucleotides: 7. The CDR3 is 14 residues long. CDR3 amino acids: CASRLATSTDTQYF. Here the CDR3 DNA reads TGTGCCAGCCGACTAGCGACTTCCACAGATACGCAGTATTTT.

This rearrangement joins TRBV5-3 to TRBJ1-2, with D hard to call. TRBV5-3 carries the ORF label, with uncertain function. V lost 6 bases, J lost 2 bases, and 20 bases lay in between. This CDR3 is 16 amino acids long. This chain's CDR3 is CARTLAKGDLNYGYTF. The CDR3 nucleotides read TGTGCCAGAACCCTGGCCAAGGGCGATTTAAACTATGGCTACACCTTC.

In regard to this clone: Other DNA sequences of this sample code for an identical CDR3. DNA for the CDR3: TGTGCCAGCAGTGGACAGGGTCTGAGCAATCAGCCCCAGCATTTT. Translation: CASSGQGLSNQPQHF. This chain joins TRBV2 and TRBJ1-5, with 7 bases that match TRBD1. Trimming cost V 4 bases and J 1 base; bases outside gene matches: 4. CDR1 is SNHLY, CDR2 FYNNEI, per germline. There are 15 residues in the CDR3.

The CDR3 DNA reads as TGTGCCTGGAACGACAGGGGAGGTGGAAACACCATATATTTT. Translation: CAWNDRGGGNTIYF. The genes are TRBV30 and TRBJ1-3, with 8 bases matching TRBD1. The V gene's germline CDR1 is GTSNPN and CDR2 SVGIG (reference sequence). The CDR3 spans 14 residues. The trim removed 4 bases at V and 3 bases at J, leaving 5 bases unmatched.

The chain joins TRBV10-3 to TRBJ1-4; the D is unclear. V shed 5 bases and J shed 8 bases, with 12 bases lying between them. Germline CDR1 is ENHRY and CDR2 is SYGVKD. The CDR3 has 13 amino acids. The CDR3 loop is CAISWAEGEKLFF. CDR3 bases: TGTGCCATCAGTTGGGCCGAGGGAGAAAAACTGTTTTTT.

CDR3 nucleotides: TGTGCCAGCAGTACCGGGACAGAGAACACCGGGGAGCTGTTTTTT. It is translated as CASSTGTENTGELFF. The chain recombines TRBV7-9 with TRBJ2-2; 7 nucleotides line up with TRBD1. The trim removed 6 bases at V and 1 base at J, leaving 5 bases unmatched. The CDR3 is made up of 15 amino acids. Per the germline V gene, CDR1 is SEHNR and CDR2 is FQNEAQ (reference sequence).

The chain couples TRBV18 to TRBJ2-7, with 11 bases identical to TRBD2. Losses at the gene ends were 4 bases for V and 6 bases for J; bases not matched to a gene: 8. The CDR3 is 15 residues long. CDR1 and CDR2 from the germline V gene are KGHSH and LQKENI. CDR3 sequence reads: CASSQVAGGPIEQYF. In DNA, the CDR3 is TGTGCCAGCTCACAGGTAGCGGGAGGGCCTATCGAGCAGTACTTC.

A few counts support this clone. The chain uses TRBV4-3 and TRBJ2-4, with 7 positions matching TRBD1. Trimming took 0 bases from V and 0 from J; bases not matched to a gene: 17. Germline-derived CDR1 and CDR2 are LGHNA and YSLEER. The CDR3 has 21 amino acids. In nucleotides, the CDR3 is TGCGCCAGCAGCCAAGAGACGCCGGGACAGTCGATAGACCTAGCCAAAAACATTCAGTACTTC. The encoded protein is CASSQETPGQSIDLAKNIQYF.

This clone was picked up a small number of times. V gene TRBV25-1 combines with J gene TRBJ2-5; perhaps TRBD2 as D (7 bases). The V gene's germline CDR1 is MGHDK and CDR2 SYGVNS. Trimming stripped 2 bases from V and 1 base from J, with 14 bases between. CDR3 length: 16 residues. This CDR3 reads CASSEVGGAFQETQYF. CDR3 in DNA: TGTGCCAGCAGTGAAGTAGGGGGGGCCTTCCAAGAGACCCAGTACTTC.